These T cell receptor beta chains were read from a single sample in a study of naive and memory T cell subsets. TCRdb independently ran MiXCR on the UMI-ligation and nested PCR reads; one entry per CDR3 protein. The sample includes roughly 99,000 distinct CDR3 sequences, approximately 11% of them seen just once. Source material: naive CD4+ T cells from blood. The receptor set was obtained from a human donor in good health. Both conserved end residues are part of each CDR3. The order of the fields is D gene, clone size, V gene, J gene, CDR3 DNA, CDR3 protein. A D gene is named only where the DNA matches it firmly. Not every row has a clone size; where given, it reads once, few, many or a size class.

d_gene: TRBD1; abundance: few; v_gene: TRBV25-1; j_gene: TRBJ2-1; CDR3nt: TGTGCCAGCAAAGAACCGGGACAGGGCTACAATGAGCAGTTCTTC; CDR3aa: CASKEPGQGYNEQFF
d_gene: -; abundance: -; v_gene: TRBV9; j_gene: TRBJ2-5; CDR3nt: TGTGCCAGCAGCGTGAACCCACGGGAGACCCAGTACTTC; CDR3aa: CASSVNPRETQYF
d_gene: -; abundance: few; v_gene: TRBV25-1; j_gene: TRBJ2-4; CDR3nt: TGTGCCAGCAGTGAATCGGGCAGTTTCATAAACATTCAGTACTTC; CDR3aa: CASSESGSFINIQYF
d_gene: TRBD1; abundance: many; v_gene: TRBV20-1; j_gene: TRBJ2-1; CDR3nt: TGCAGTGCTATCAGCCGGGACAGGGCCGTCTCGGAGCAGTTCTTC; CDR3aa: CSAISRDRAVSEQFF
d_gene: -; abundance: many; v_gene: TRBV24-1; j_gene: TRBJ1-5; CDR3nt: TGTGCCACCAGTGACCAAAGAGGGTCTGAGCAGCCCCAGCATTTT; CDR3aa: CATSDQRGSEQPQHF
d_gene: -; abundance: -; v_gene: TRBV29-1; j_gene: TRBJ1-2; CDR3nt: TGCAGCGTTGAAGAAGTGTCCCCCTATGGCTACACCTTC; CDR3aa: CSVEEVSPYGYTF
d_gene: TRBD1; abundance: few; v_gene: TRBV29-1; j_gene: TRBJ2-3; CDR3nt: TGCAGCGTCTACCGGACAGGCGTCCAAGATACGCAGTATTTT; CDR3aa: CSVYRTGVQDTQYF
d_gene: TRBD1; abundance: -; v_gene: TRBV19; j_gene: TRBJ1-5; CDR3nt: TGTGCCAGTAGTACCCAGGGGGGCGGCAATCAGCCCCAGCATTTT; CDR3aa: CASSTQGGGNQPQHF
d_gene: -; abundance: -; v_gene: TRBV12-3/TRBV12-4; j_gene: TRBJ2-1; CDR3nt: TGTGCCAGCAGCCCTCCCCCGACACGAGTAGCGTACAATGAGCAGTTCTTC; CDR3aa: CASSPPPTRVAYNEQFF
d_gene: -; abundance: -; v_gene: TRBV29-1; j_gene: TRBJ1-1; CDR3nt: TGCAGCGTCGAGGACCCAACTGAAGCTTTCTTT; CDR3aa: CSVEDPTEAFF
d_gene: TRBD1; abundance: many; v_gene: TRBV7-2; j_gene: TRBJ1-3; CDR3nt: TGTGCCAGCAGCTCGCGGGGACAGGGAATAAACACCATATATTTT; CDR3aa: CASSSRGQGINTIYF
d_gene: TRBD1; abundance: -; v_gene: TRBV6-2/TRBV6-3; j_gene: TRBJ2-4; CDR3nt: TGTGCCAGCGGAGGACAGGCGGTCCTAGCCAAAAACATTCAGTACTTC; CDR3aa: CASGGQAVLAKNIQYF
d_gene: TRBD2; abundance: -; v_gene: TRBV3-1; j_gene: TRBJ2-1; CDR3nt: TGTGCCAGCAGCCAAGCGACTAGCGGGAGGGCCAACCATGAGCAGTTCTTC; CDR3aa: CASSQATSGRANHEQFF